Presented here are 5 T cell receptor beta chains from one specimen sequenced in a study of T cell changes during pregnancy in multiple sclerosis. Measured with immunoSEQ multiplex PCR; TCRdb has only the in-frame clones, and not every one. The sample records 80,000 to 130,000 clones, around 92% being singletons. The material was peripheral blood, obtained before pregnancy. The receptors were gathered from a female donor with multiple sclerosis, enrolled in a pregnancy study.

The chain couples TRBV7-9 to TRBJ2-5; TRBD2 might be the D (5 bases). The CDR3 has 14 residues. Germline V gene sequence: CDR1 SEHNR, CDR2 FQNEAQ (reference sequence). Trimming removed 2 bases from V and 3 bases from J, with 10 bases in between. The CDR3 nucleotides are TGTGCCAGCAGCTTACACGGGATTAAAGAGACCCAGTACTTC. Protein sequence: CASSLHGIKETQYF.

V and J are TRBV30 and TRBJ1-5, with 7 bases identical to TRBD1. J gave up 4 bases and V 0 bases, and 0 bases lay outside the gene matches. Germline V gives CDR1 GTSNPN, CDR2 SVGIG (reference sequence). The CDR3 contains 13 residues. The CDR3 is CAWSVQGNQPQHF. The DNA of the CDR3 is TGTGCCTGGAGTGTACAGGGGAATCAGCCCCAGCATTTT.

V gene TRBV5-1 combines with J gene TRBJ2-2; 8 positions match TRBD1. Germline CDR1 is SGHRS and CDR2 is YFSETQ. This CDR3 is 15 amino acids long. Trimming removed 5 bases from V and 5 bases from J; junction bases left unmatched: 8. The CDR3 loop is CASREGQGRTGELFF. In nucleotides, the CDR3 is TGCGCCAGCAGGGAAGGACAGGGTAGAACCGGGGAGCTGTTTTTT. Full variable domain (outside the CDR3, taken from reference TRBV5-1 and TRBJ2-2): KAGVTQTPRYLIKTRGQQVTLSCSPISGHRSVSWYQQTPGQGLQFLFEYFSETQRNKGNFPGRFSGRQFSNSRSEMNVSTLELGDSALYLCASREGQGRTGELFFGEGSRLTVL.

The J gene is TRBJ2-7, the V gene TRBV30; D may be TRBD2 (5 bases). The CDR3 totals 11 residues. Between the trimmed V and J ends, which lost 2 bases and 4 bases, there was a span of 6 bases. Germline V gene data show CDR1 as GTSNPN and CDR2 as SVGIG (reference sequence). The CDR3 nucleotides are TGTGCCTGGAGTCCGGGGTACGAGCAGTACTTC. Amino acid sequence: CAWSPGYEQYF.

The V and J genes are TRBV11-2 and TRBJ2-1, with D possibly being TRBD2 (6 bases). The CDR3 is 15 residues long. Germline CDR1 and CDR2: SGHAT and FQNNGV. V lost 3 bases to trimming and J lost 8 bases, with 17 bases between them. The CDR3 DNA follows: TGTGCCAGCAGCTTCAGAGATGGGACTTCTGATGAGCAGTTCTTC. Residues: CASSFRDGTSDEQFF.